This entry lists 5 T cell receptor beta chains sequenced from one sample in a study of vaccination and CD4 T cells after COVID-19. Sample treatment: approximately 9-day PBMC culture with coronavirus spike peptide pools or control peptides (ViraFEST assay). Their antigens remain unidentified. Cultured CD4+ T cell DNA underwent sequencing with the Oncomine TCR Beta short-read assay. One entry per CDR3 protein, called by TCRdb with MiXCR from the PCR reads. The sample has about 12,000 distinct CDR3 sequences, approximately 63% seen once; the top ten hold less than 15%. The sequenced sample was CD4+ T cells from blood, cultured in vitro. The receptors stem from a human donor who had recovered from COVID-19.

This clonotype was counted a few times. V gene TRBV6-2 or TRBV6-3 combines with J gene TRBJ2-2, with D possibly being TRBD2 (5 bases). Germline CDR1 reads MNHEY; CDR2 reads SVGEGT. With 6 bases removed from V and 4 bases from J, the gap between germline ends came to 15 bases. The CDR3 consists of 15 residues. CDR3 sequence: CASRRPTGTTGELFF. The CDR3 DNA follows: TGTGCCAGCAGGAGGCCGACGGGAACCACCGGGGAGCTGTTTTTT.

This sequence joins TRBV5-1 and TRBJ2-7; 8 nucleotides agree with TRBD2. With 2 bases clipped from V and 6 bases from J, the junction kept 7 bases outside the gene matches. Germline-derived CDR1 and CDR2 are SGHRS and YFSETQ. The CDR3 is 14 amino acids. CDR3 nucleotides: TGCGCCAGCAGCTTACGGGACGGGAGGGCCGAGCAGTACTTC. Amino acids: CASSLRDGRAEQYF.

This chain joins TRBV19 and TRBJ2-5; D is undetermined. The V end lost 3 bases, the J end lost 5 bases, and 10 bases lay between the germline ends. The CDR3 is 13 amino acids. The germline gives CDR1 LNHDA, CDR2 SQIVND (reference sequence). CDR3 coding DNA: TGTGCCAGTAGTATGCGACGTCAGGAGACCCAGTACTTC. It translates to CASSMRRQETQYF.

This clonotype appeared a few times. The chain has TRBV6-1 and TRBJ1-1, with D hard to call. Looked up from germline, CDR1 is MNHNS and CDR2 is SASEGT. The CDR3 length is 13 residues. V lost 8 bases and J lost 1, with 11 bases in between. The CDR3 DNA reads TGTGCCAGCCGCAAATTGAGGAACACTGAAGCTTTCTTT. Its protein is CASRKLRNTEAFF.

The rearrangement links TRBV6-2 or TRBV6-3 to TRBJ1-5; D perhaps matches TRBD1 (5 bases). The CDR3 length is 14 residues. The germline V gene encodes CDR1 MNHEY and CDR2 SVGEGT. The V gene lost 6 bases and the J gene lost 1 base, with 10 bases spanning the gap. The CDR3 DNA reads TGTGCCAGCAGAAGCGGGGGGAGCAATCAGCCCCAGCATTTT. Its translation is CASRSGGSNQPQHF.